The subject of this entry is one T cell receptor (beta chain). This sample stems from a study of patients and donors after allogeneic stem cell transplantation. This CDR3 is 17 amino acids long. J was trimmed by 3 bases and V by 4 bases; bases with no gene match: 7. Looked up from germline, CDR1 is SGHVS and CDR2 is FQNEAQ. TCRdb re-analysed the RT-PCR reads in MiXCR, keeping a single row per CDR3 protein. The sample consists of over 150,000 distinct CDR3 sequences, 25% to 35% of them appearing once. The chain links TRBV7-8 to TRBJ1-6, with 9 nucleotides matching TRBD1. The source is a human donor who was either an allogeneic HSCT recipient or a stem cell or donor lymphocyte infusion donor (not recorded which). It is not recorded whose cells these are; they may come from a transplant donor. The sample comprised blood, either unsorted or a sorted T cell fraction (not recorded which). The CDR3 region is CASSWADRGLYNSPLHF. CDR3 in DNA: TGTGCCAGCAGCTGGGCGGACAGGGGACTCTATAATTCACCCCTCCACTTT.